This T cell receptor beta chain was profiled in a study of control samples from healthy donors and cancer patients. The CDR3 sequence is 13 residues long. The V gene lost 2 bases and the J gene lost 8 bases, with 7 bases spanning the gap. Looked up from germline, CDR1 is SNHLY and CDR2 is FYNNEI. Produced via immunoSEQ multiplex PCR; TCRdb's table is partial and in-frame only. In the table there are some 150,000 clones, around 93% of which are singletons. Sequences were obtained from blood. The receptor was isolated from a woman aged 60-75 years in good health. This chain joins TRBV2 and TRBJ1-6; D is uncertain. The CDR3 bases are TGTGCCAGCAGTGAATTAGTACATTCACCCCTCCACTTT. This sequence encodes CASSELVHSPLHF. Drawing the rest from reference TRBV2 and TRBJ1-6, the complete variable domain is EPEVTQTPSHQVTQMGQEVILRCVPISNHLYFYWYRQILGQKVEFLVSFYNNEISEKSEIFDDQFSVERPDGSNFTLKIRSTKLEDSAMYFCASSELVHSPLHFGNGTRLTVT.